This entry concerns a single T cell receptor beta chain. Its antigen is undetermined. This specimen comes from a study of OX40 agonist ivuxolimab in advanced cancers. As for the study in general: The dose of intravenous ivuxolimab that patients received every 2 weeks ranged from 0.01 to 10 mg/kg. General study results and limits: Averaged across samples, CD8+ T cells carried more expanded clones than CD4+ did. Clonal expansion was among the lowest in partial responders at 0.1-3.0 mg/kg, especially CD8+.

The cohort excluded patients with autoimmune disease history or systemic immunosuppression. The table came from immunoSEQ multiplex PCR; TCRdb's copy has only in-frame clones and leaves some out. The table lists approximately 69,000 clones, around 87% of them singletons. In germline, CDR1 is SGHNT, CDR2 YENEEA. The length of the CDR3 is 15 residues. V dropped 2 bases and J dropped 3 bases, with 12 bases sitting between them. The sequence came from an adult with an advanced solid tumor such as melanoma, head and neck, liver or kidney cancer. The specimen comprised CD4+ or CD8+ T cells sorted from blood, sampled in a trial of the OX40 agonist ivuxolimab. The J gene is TRBJ2-3, the V gene TRBV11-3, with D perhaps matching TRBD1 (5 bases). The CDR3 protein is CASSLTWTRTDTQYF. CDR3 bases: TGTGCCAGCAGCTTAACATGGACAAGAACAGATACGCAGTATTTT.